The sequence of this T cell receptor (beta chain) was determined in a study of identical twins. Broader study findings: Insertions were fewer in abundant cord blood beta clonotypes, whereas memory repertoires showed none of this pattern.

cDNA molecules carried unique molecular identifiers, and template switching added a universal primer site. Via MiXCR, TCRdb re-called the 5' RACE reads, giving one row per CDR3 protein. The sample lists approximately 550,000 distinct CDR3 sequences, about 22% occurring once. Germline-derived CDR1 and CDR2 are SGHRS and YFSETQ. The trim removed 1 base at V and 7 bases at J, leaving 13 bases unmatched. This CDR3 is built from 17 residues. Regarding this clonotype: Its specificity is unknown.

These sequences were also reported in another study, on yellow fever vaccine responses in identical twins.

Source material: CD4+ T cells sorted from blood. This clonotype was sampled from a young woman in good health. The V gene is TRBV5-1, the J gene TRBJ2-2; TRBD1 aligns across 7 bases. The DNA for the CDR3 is TGCGCCAGCAGCTTGATTGGACAGGCGGCACGGGTCGGGGAGCTGTTTTTT. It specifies CASSLIGQAARVGELFF.